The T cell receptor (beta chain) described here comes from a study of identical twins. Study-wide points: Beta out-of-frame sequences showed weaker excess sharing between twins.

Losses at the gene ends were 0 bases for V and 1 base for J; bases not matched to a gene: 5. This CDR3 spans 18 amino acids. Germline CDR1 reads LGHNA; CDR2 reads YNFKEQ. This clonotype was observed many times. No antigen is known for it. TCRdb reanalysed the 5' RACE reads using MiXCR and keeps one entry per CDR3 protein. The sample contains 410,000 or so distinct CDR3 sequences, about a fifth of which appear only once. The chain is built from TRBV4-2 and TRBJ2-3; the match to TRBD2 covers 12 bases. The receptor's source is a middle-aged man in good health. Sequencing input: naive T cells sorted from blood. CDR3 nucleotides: TGTGCCAGCAGCCAAGAACCTAGCGGGAGGGCCGGCACAGATACGCAGTATTTT. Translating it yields CASSQEPSGRAGTDTQYF.